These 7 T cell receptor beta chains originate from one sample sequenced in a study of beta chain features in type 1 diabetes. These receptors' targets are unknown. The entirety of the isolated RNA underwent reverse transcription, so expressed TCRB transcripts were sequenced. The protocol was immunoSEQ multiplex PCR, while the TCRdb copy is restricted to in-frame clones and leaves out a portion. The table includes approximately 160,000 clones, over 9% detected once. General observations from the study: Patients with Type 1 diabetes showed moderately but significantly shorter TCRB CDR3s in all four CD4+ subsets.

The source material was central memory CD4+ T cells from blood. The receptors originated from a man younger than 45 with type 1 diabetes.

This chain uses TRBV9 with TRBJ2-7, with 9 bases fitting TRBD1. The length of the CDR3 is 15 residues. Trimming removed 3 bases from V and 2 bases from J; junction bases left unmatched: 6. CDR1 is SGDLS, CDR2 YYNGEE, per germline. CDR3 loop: CASSAGDRAAYEQYF. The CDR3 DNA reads TGTGCCAGCAGCGCCGGGGACAGGGCGGCCTACGAGCAGTACTTC.

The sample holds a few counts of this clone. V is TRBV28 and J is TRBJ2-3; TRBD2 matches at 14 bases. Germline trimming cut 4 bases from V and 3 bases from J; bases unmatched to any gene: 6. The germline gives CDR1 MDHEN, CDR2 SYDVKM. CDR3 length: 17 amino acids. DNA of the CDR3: TGTGCCAGCAGTTCCCCCGGGACTAGCGGGAGAACAGATACGCAGTATTTT. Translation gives CASSSPGTSGRTDTQYF.

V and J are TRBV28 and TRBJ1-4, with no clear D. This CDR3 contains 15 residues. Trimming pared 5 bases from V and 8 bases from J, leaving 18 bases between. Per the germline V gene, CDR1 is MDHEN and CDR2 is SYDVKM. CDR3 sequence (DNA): TGTGCCAGCAGTCCAATGATTTCTACGGGGGAAAAACTGTTTTTT. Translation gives CASSPMISTGEKLFF. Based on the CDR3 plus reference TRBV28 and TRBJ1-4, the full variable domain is DVKVTQSSRYLVKRTGEKVFLECVQDMDHENMFWYRQDPGLGLRLIYFSYDVKMKEKGDIPEGYSVSREKKERFSLILESASTNQTSMYLCASSPMISTGEKLFFGSGTQLSVL.

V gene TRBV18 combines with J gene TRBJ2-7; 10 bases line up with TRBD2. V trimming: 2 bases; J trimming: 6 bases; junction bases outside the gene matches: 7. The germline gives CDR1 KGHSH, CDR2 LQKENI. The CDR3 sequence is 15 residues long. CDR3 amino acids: CASSPGLAGDPEQYF. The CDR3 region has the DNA TGTGCCAGCTCACCAGGGCTAGCGGGAGATCCCGAGCAGTACTTC. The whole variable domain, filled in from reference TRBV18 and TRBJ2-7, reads NAGVMQNPRHLVRRRGQEARLRCSPMKGHSHVYWYRQLPEEGLKFMVYLQKENIIDESGMPKERFSAEFPKEGPSILRIQQVVRGDSAAYFCASSPGLAGDPEQYFGPGTRLTVT.

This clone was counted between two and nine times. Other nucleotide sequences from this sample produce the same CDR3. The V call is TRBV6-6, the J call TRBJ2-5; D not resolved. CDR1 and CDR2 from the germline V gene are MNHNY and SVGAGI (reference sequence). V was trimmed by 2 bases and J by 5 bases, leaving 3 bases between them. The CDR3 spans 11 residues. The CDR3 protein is CASSYRETQYF. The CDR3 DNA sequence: TGTGCCAGCAGTTACCGGGAGACCCAGTACTTC.

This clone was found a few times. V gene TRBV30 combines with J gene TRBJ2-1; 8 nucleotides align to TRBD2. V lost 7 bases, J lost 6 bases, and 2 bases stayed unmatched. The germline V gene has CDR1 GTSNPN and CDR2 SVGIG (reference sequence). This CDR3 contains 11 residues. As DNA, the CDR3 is TGTGCCTCCGGGACTAGCAATGAGCAGTTCTTC. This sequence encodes CASGTSNEQFF.

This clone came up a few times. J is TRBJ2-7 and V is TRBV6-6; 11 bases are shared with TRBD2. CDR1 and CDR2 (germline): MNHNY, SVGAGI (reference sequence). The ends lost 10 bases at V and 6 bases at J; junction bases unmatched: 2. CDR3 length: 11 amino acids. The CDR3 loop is CATGTSGEQYF. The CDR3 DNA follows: TGTGCCACCGGGACTAGCGGCGAGCAGTACTTC.